This TCR beta chain was recovered during a study of T cells after yellow fever vaccination. Study-wide background: The authors prepared low-cell-number fractions using SMART-Seq v4 Ultra Low Input. Study results and caveats: Clones from primary vaccination mostly reappeared after the booster (over 95% CD4, roughly 87% CD8). Abundant clonotypes from the bulk population could contaminate FACS-sorted repertoires.

V gave up 6 bases and J gave up 6 bases, with 7 bases separating them. Germline-derived CDR1 and CDR2 are ENHRY and SYGVKD. The CDR3 has 11 amino acids. The study made its TCR cDNA through 5'RACE template switching. That step introduced a universal primer site along with UMIs. TCRdb reprocessed the 5' RACE reads with MiXCR, giving one entry per CDR3 protein. The sample includes a few hundred thousand distinct CDR3 sequences, about 5.2% of them seen just once. In this sample, this clonotype turned up many times. The antigen is unknown. This TCR was recovered from a man younger than 35 who received the YFV17D yellow fever vaccine. The V call is TRBV10-3, the J call TRBJ2-3; D call uncertain. This material consisted of CD4+ T cells sorted from PBMCs, taken on the day of the yellow fever booster vaccination. The CDR3 coding sequence is TGTGCCATCAGCCCCGGGGATACGCAGTATTTT. Translated, it gives CAISPGDTQYF.